Below are 15 T cell receptor beta chains sequenced from a single sample in a study of CD4 T cells in relation to SARS-CoV-2 and coronaviruses. CD4+ T cells from unexposed donors were obtained before the COVID-19 pandemic (2011-2018). After roughly ten days of culture, CD4+ T cells were isolated. What these receptors recognize is not known. Some clones are missing from TCRdb's copy, which holds only in-frame ones; the method was immunoSEQ multiplex PCR. The sample includes tens of thousands of clones, less than 80% seen only once; the top ten take approximately 13%. The source material was CD4+ T cells from PBMCs, cultured in vitro. The receptors were sampled from a human donor in good health.

The genes are TRBV30 and TRBJ2-5; a weak D match, TRBD1 (6 bases). Trimming took off 8 bases at V and 6 bases at J, with 22 bases between the two ends. Germline V gene lookup returns CDR1 GTSNPN and CDR2 SVGIG (reference sequence). This CDR3 is built from 14 residues. The CDR3 coding sequence is TGTGCCGGACGGGACACGATGCGTAGGAAGACCCAGTACTTC. This translates into CAGRDTMRRKTQYF.

The rearrangement uses TRBV5-1 and TRBJ2-6; tentatively, D is TRBD1 or TRBD2 (5 bases each). This CDR3 is 16 amino acids long. Germline V gene data show CDR1 as SGHRS and CDR2 as YFSETQ. With 5 bases removed from V and 0 bases from J, the gap between germline ends came to 12 bases. The CDR3 loop is CASRTGTASGANVLTF. The CDR3 DNA follows: TGCGCCAGCAGGACCGGGACGGCCTCTGGGGCCAACGTCCTGACTTTC.

V gene TRBV6-5 combines with J gene TRBJ1-6; D might be TRBD1 (6 bases). The germline V gene has CDR1 MNHEY and CDR2 SVGAGI. V gave up 0 bases and J gave up 7 bases, with 13 bases separating them. CDR3 size: 16 residues. The CDR3 loop is CASSYSNDRMNSPLHF. CDR3 coding DNA: TGTGCCAGCAGTTACTCCAATGACAGGATGAATTCACCCCTCCACTTT.

This chain uses TRBV19 with TRBJ2-1, with 9 bases fitting TRBD1. Germline assignment: CDR1 LNHDA and CDR2 SQIVND (reference sequence). The length of the CDR3 is 15 residues. The V segment lost 3 bases and the J segment 8 bases; nucleotides outside the gene matches: 8. DNA of the CDR3: TGTGCCAGTAGTATTCTAACAGGGGGCACGGATGAGCAGTTCTTC. Amino acid sequence: CASSILTGGTDEQFF.

This clone appeared a single time. The V call is TRBV19, the J call TRBJ2-7; unclear D gene. CDR1 is LNHDA and CDR2 is SQIVND in the germline V gene (reference sequence). Trimming took 3 bases from V and 5 from J, leaving 11 bases between them. The CDR3 contains 13 residues. The CDR3 DNA reads as TGTGCCAGTAGTATTCCCCCTAGAAACGAGCAGTACTTC. Its protein is CASSIPPRNEQYF.

This chain links TRBV4-2 with TRBJ2-1; tentative D call: TRBD1 (6 bases). V gave up 0 bases and J gave up 9 bases, with 9 bases separating them. Germline CDR1 and CDR2: LGHNA and YNFKEQ. The CDR3 runs to 13 residues. Here the CDR3 reads CASSQEGGSEQFF. In DNA, the CDR3 is TGTGCCAGCAGCCAAGAAGGGGGTAGTGAGCAGTTCTTC.

This rearrangement joins TRBV3-1 (or the pseudogene TRBV3-2) to TRBJ2-7, with a tentative D call TRBD1 (5 bases). This CDR3 is built from 14 residues. V lost 4 bases, J lost 1 base, and 11 bases lay in between. Germline CDR1 LGHDT, CDR2 YNNKEL (reference sequence). CDR3 sequence: CASSPGPGSYEQYF. CDR3 DNA sequence: TGTGCCAGCAGCCCAGGCCCAGGGTCCTACGAGCAGTACTTC.

The chain employs TRBV5-4 and TRBJ2-7; TRBD2 is a possible D gene (6 bases). V gave up 4 bases and J gave up 4 bases, with 12 bases separating them. Germline CDR1 is SGHNT and CDR2 is YYREEE (reference sequence). This CDR3 is 13 amino acids long. This CDR3 reads CASSAASAYEQYF. CDR3 nucleotide sequence: TGTGCCAGCAGCGCAGCTAGCGCGTACGAGCAGTACTTC.

The chain recombines TRBV10-3 with TRBJ1-1; possible D gene TRBD1, 6 bases. V gave up 0 bases and J gave up 5 bases, with 10 bases separating them. Germline CDR1 reads ENHRY; CDR2 reads SYGVKD. There are 14 residues in the CDR3. The CDR3 nucleotides read TGTGCCATCAGTGAGTCACGGGGGCAGACTGAAGCTTTCTTT. This sequence encodes CAISESRGQTEAFF.

The gene calls are TRBV4-3 and TRBJ1-2; no clear D gene. V shed 9 bases and J shed 7 bases, with 12 bases lying between them. Germline lookup yields CDR1 LGHNA and CDR2 YSLEER. This CDR3 is 11 amino acids long. The chain's CDR3 is CASRGLGGYTF. The CDR3 DNA follows: TGCGCCAGTAGAGGGTTGGGTGGCTACACCTTC.

V is TRBV2 and J is TRBJ2-2; 7 bases match TRBD2. CDR3 size: 15 residues. The ends lost 3 bases at V and 3 bases at J; junction bases unmatched: 4. CDR1 and CDR2 from the germline V gene are SNHLY and FYNNEI. CDR3 DNA: TGTGCCAGCAGTGATTGGGGGGGGGACACCGGGGAGCTGTTTTTT. Residues: CASSDWGGDTGELFF.

The V call is TRBV19, the J call TRBJ1-3, with 9 bases lining up with TRBD1. The CDR3 runs 16 residues. The germline CDR1 and CDR2 sequences are LNHDA and SQIVND (reference sequence). The V and J ends lost 3 bases and 2 bases, in that order; junction bases with no gene match: 5. The CDR3 sequence: CASSIRDREPGNTIYF. As DNA, the CDR3 is TGTGCCAGTAGTATCCGGGACAGGGAGCCTGGAAACACCATATATTTT.

The CDR3 DNA reads TGCAGCGCCCGAGCAGGGAGTTCCGACACCATATATTTT. This encodes CSARAGSSDTIYF. The rearrangement links TRBV29-1 to TRBJ1-3; D perhaps matches TRBD1 (5 bases). Germline V CDR1 and CDR2: SQVTM, ANQGSEA. This CDR3 comprises 13 residues. The ends were cut back, 7 bases at V and 8 bases at J, with 18 bases in the middle.

V is TRBV4-2 and J is TRBJ1-3, with 8 bases fitting TRBD1. Germline CDR1 LGHNA, CDR2 YNFKEQ. This CDR3 has 18 amino acids. J gave up 4 bases and V 1 base, and 12 bases lay outside the gene matches. The CDR3 loop is CASSQASDRGLPGNTIYF. The DNA for the CDR3 is TGTGCCAGCAGCCAAGCGAGCGACAGGGGCTTGCCGGGAAACACCATATATTTT.

V and J are TRBV28 and TRBJ1-2, with D perhaps matching TRBD1 (6 bases). Trimming took 9 bases from V and 0 from J, leaving 17 bases between them. This CDR3 is built from 15 residues. The V gene's germline CDR1 is MDHEN and CDR2 SYDVKM. CDR3 nucleotide sequence: TGTGCCAGTGAGCAGGGACAACCACCTAACTATGGCTACACCTTC. Translating gives CASEQGQPPNYGYTF.